This T cell receptor (beta chain) was sequenced for a study of T cell responses to AZD1222 COVID-19 vaccine. Study observations and caveats: Increases in Spike-specific TCR breadth and depth were seen after two AZD1222 doses. Donors skewed white British and female; clonal diversity was possibly underestimated. Nearly half of spike-specific TCRs reportedly target unmutated variant regions.

The table came from immunoSEQ multiplex PCR; TCRdb's copy has only in-frame clones and leaves some out. Here the sample spans about 120,000 clones, about 93% being singletons. The ends were cut back, 3 bases at V and 7 bases at J, with 7 bases in the middle. There are 12 residues in the CDR3. The germline gives CDR1 LNHDA, CDR2 SQIVND (reference sequence). To note about this clone: Its antigen is not identified.

Both about-4-week and about-12-week second-dose recipients were combined. The receptor's source is an adult who received the AZD1222 COVID-19 vaccine. The sequencing here drew on peripheral blood, taken 28 days after the second AZD1222 dose. The chain employs TRBV19 and TRBJ1-5; D is unclear. The CDR3 DNA sequence: TGTGCCAGTAGTATGTGGGGACAGCCCCAGCATTTT. It translates to CASSMWGQPQHF.